Each of the 3 T cell receptor beta chains below was sequenced from the same sample in a study of early T cells in non-severe SARS-CoV-2 infection. TCRdb itself ran the 5' RACE reads through MiXCR, one entry per CDR3 protein. This table holds approximately 23,000 distinct CDR3 sequences, around 4.5% found once. Sequencing input: whole blood. The receptors derive from an adult who was a healthcare worker with PCR-confirmed SARS-CoV-2 infection or an uninfected control (not recorded which).

This clonotype was counted many times. This rearrangement joins TRBV20-1 to TRBJ1-6; 8 bases line up with TRBD1. The CDR3 length is 16 residues. Per germline, CDR1 DFQATT and CDR2 SNEGSKA (reference sequence). V was clipped by 3 bases and J by 0 bases; unmatched bases: 4. CDR3 amino acids: CSARAGGSSYNSPLHF. The CDR3 DNA reads TGCAGTGCTAGGGCAGGGGGCAGCTCCTATAATTCACCCCTCCACTTT.

The table lists this clonotype with many counts. The chain recombines TRBV4-2 with TRBJ2-5; possible D gene TRBD1, 6 bases. V lost 1 base and J 7 bases, leaving 13 bases between the germline ends. The germline V gene encodes CDR1 LGHNA and CDR2 YNFKEQ. This CDR3 has 14 residues. The CDR3 loop is CASSQGDTTGTQYF. The CDR3 nucleotides read TGTGCCAGCAGCCAAGGGGACACTACGGGGACCCAGTACTTC.

This clonotype was seen repeatedly, ten times or more. V gene TRBV19 combines with J gene TRBJ2-7, with D possibly being TRBD2 (5 bases). This CDR3 comprises 17 residues. CDR1 and CDR2 from the germline V gene are LNHDA and SQIVND (reference sequence). V was pared by 3 bases and J by 3 bases, with 21 bases between. CDR3 bases: TGTGCCAGTAGTATGTTTTTTGGTTCGGGGAAGGACTACGAGCAGTACTTC. Its protein product is CASSMFFGSGKDYEQYF.